The rows below give T cell receptor beta chains drawn from one sample of a study of blood T cell repertoires in COVID-19. TCRdb's copy holds only in-frame clones and misses some; the assay was immunoSEQ multiplex PCR. The sample holds roughly 160,000 clones, around four fifths seen once. Source material: peripheral blood. The receptors here all came from a woman aged 70 to 79 who had recovered from COVID-19. Both conserved end residues are part of each CDR3. D genes are given only for firm matches. Clone size appears in some rows only: once, few, many, or a class for an expanded clone.

D gene: NA; J gene: TRBJ1-2; V gene: TRBV5-4; clone size: NA; CDR3 DNA: TGTGCCAGCAGCCCGGACAGAAACTATGGCTACACCTTC; CDR3 protein: CASSPDRNYGYTF
D gene: NA; J gene: TRBJ1-2; V gene: TRBV18; clone size: NA; CDR3 DNA: TGTGCCAGCTCACCTGGTCTAACAGGGTTGGGCTACACCTTC; CDR3 protein: CASSPGLTGLGYTF
D gene: NA; J gene: TRBJ1-5; V gene: TRBV18; clone size: NA; CDR3 DNA: TGTGCCAGCACCCGGCGGGGGGGAGGGACTAATCAGCCCCAGCATTTT; CDR3 protein: CASTRRGGGTNQPQHF
D gene: TRBD1; J gene: TRBJ1-1; V gene: TRBV2; clone size: NA; CDR3 DNA: TGTGCCAGCAGCCCCCAGACAGGGCGAACTGAAGCTTTCTTT; CDR3 protein: CASSPQTGRTEAFF
D gene: NA; J gene: TRBJ1-2; V gene: TRBV30; clone size: NA; CDR3 DNA: TGTGCCTGGAGTGCCTCCGGGATATATGGCTACACCTTC; CDR3 protein: CAWSASGIYGYTF
D gene: TRBD2; J gene: TRBJ2-1; V gene: TRBV7-3; clone size: NA; CDR3 DNA: TGTGCCAGCAGCTCGGGACTAGTTGGGAATGAGCAGTTCTTC; CDR3 protein: CASSSGLVGNEQFF
D gene: NA; J gene: TRBJ2-2; V gene: TRBV16; clone size: NA; CDR3 DNA: TGTGCCAGCAGCCAAGGTTGGGACTCCGGGGAGCTGTTTTTT; CDR3 protein: CASSQGWDSGELFF
D gene: NA; J gene: TRBJ2-1; V gene: TRBV7-9; clone size: NA; CDR3 DNA: TGTGCCAGCAGCTTAGCCGGCCGGGTGGGGCAGTTCTTC; CDR3 protein: CASSLAGRVGQFF
D gene: TRBD1; J gene: TRBJ1-6; V gene: TRBV4-3; clone size: NA; CDR3 DNA: TGCGCCAGCAGCAAAGACAGGGGTTCACCCCTCCACTTT; CDR3 protein: CASSKDRGSPLHF
D gene: NA; J gene: TRBJ2-3; V gene: TRBV7-3; clone size: NA; CDR3 DNA: TGTGCCAGCAGCCCCCAGAGCACAGATACGCAGTATTTT; CDR3 protein: CASSPQSTDTQYF
D gene: TRBD1; J gene: TRBJ2-3; V gene: TRBV5-1; clone size: NA; CDR3 DNA: TGCGCCAGCAGCCCCGGACAGGGGGGAACAGATACGCAGTATTTT; CDR3 protein: CASSPGQGGTDTQYF
D gene: TRBD2; J gene: TRBJ2-2; V gene: TRBV28; clone size: NA; CDR3 DNA: TGTGCCATCCGCCGGGGGGGGGCCGACACCGGGGAGCTGTTTTTT; CDR3 protein: CAIRRGGADTGELFF
D gene: NA; J gene: TRBJ2-1; V gene: TRBV5-1; clone size: NA; CDR3 DNA: TGCGCCAGCAGCATAGCGGCCACCTACAATGAGCAGTTCTTC; CDR3 protein: CASSIAATYNEQFF
D gene: NA; J gene: TRBJ1-2; V gene: TRBV7-2; clone size: NA; CDR3 DNA: TGTGCCAGCAGCTTTGTCATTCAGGCTGGCTACACCTTC; CDR3 protein: CASSFVIQAGYTF
D gene: NA; J gene: TRBJ2-3; V gene: TRBV4-2; clone size: once; CDR3 DNA: TGTGCCAGCAGCCAAGGCCGAGTGTCGGGTACGCAGTATTTT; CDR3 protein: CASSQGRVSGTQYF
D gene: TRBD1; J gene: TRBJ2-1; V gene: TRBV2; clone size: NA; CDR3 DNA: TGTGCCAGCAGCCGACAGGGGTTAAGGGCCTACAATGAGCAGTTCTTC; CDR3 protein: CASSRQGLRAYNEQFF
D gene: NA; J gene: TRBJ2-7; V gene: TRBV18; clone size: NA; CDR3 DNA: TGTGCCAGCTCAATGGGGACTGGAGCACGCGAGCAGTACTTC; CDR3 protein: CASSMGTGAREQYF
D gene: NA; J gene: TRBJ2-1; V gene: TRBV5-4; clone size: NA; CDR3 DNA: TGTGCCAGCAGCTTGTCACCCCGCGGAGAGGGGTTCTTC; CDR3 protein: CASSLSPRGEGFF
D gene: TRBD1; J gene: TRBJ1-2; V gene: TRBV18; clone size: NA; CDR3 DNA: TGTGCCAGCTCACCAGTAGGGACAGGGGGTTATGGCTACACCTTC; CDR3 protein: CASSPVGTGGYGYTF
D gene: TRBD2; J gene: TRBJ2-1; V gene: TRBV27; clone size: NA; CDR3 DNA: TGTGCCAGCAGTTCACTAGCGGGAGGCCGCGAGCAGTTCTTC; CDR3 protein: CASSSLAGGREQFF
D gene: TRBD2; J gene: TRBJ2-1; V gene: TRBV10-3; clone size: NA; CDR3 DNA: TGTGCCATCAGTGCCAGGACTAGCGGGAGAGGGGCTAGCCATGAGCAGTTCTTC; CDR3 protein: CAISARTSGRGASHEQFF
D gene: NA; J gene: TRBJ1-5; V gene: TRBV11-2; clone size: NA; CDR3 DNA: TGTGCCAGCAGCCCGGGCCCGGGGGTCCCAATGGATTTT; CDR3 protein: CASSPGPGVPMDF
D gene: TRBD2; J gene: TRBJ2-3; V gene: TRBV7-3; clone size: few; CDR3 DNA: TGTGCCAGCAGTCAAATGGGGGAGGCGGGAGGAGGAGATACGCAGTATTTT; CDR3 protein: CASSQMGEAGGGDTQYF
D gene: TRBD1; J gene: TRBJ1-1; V gene: TRBV3-1/TRBV3-2; clone size: NA; CDR3 DNA: TGTGCCAGCAGCCAAGGGACAGGGTGGGCCACTGAAGCTTTCTTT; CDR3 protein: CASSQGTGWATEAFF
D gene: TRBD2; J gene: TRBJ2-3; V gene: TRBV5-1; clone size: NA; CDR3 DNA: TGCGCCAGCAGCTTGGGAGGGGCCGGGGGGGCCGGAGATACGCAGTATTTT; CDR3 protein: CASSLGGAGGAGDTQYF
D gene: NA; J gene: TRBJ2-3; V gene: TRBV11-2; clone size: NA; CDR3 DNA: TGTGCCAGCAGCCGCAACTCCTTACCGAGCACAGATACGCAGTATTTT; CDR3 protein: CASSRNSLPSTDTQYF
D gene: NA; J gene: TRBJ2-5; V gene: TRBV29-1; clone size: NA; CDR3 DNA: TGCAGCGTTCTCGCGCCCCAGGGGGAGACCCAGTACTTC; CDR3 protein: CSVLAPQGETQYF
D gene: TRBD2; J gene: TRBJ2-2; V gene: TRBV6-2/TRBV6-3; clone size: NA; CDR3 DNA: TGTGCCAGCAGTTACAGACGAGCGGGAGGGCCCGGGGAGCTGTTTTTT; CDR3 protein: CASSYRRAGGPGELFF
D gene: NA; J gene: TRBJ1-5; V gene: TRBV2; clone size: NA; CDR3 DNA: TGTGCCAGCGGGTGGGGGGGTATCGATCAGCCCCAGCATTTT; CDR3 protein: CASGWGGIDQPQHF
D gene: NA; J gene: TRBJ2-2; V gene: TRBV3-1/TRBV3-2; clone size: NA; CDR3 DNA: TGTGCCAGCAGCCAAGATGGGTACAGGATCACCGGGGAGCTGTTTTTT; CDR3 protein: CASSQDGYRITGELFF
D gene: NA; J gene: TRBJ1-1; V gene: TRBV18; clone size: NA; CDR3 DNA: TGTGCCAGCTCACCAGCAGGGAACACTGAAGCTTTCTTT; CDR3 protein: CASSPAGNTEAFF
D gene: TRBD1; J gene: TRBJ2-1; V gene: TRBV4-3; clone size: NA; CDR3 DNA: TGCGCCAGCAGCCAAGCTCCTACTACAGGGGACTCCTACAATGAGCAGTTCTTC; CDR3 protein: CASSQAPTTGDSYNEQFF
D gene: TRBD2; J gene: TRBJ2-7; V gene: TRBV6-5; clone size: NA; CDR3 DNA: TGTGCCAGCAGCTTCGGGACTAGCGGGAGCCGGCAGTACTTC; CDR3 protein: CASSFGTSGSRQYF
D gene: TRBD1; J gene: TRBJ1-2; V gene: TRBV3-1/TRBV3-2; clone size: once; CDR3 DNA: TGTGCCAGCAGCCTTCTAGGGGACAGGGTTAACTATGGCTACACCTTC; CDR3 protein: CASSLLGDRVNYGYTF
D gene: NA; J gene: TRBJ1-1; V gene: TRBV7-6; clone size: NA; CDR3 DNA: TGTGCCAGCAGCGAAGATTATGGGCCGGGGGAGGAAGCTTTCTTT; CDR3 protein: CASSEDYGPGEEAFF
D gene: NA; J gene: TRBJ1-6; V gene: TRBV7-8; clone size: NA; CDR3 DNA: TGTGCCAGCAGCCCCACGGTCCGGTCCCCGATTAATTCACCCCTCCACTTT; CDR3 protein: CASSPTVRSPINSPLHF
D gene: NA; J gene: TRBJ1-5; V gene: TRBV28; clone size: NA; CDR3 DNA: TGTGCCATAGGGGGGGCGGGTCAGCCCCAGCATTTT; CDR3 protein: CAIGGAGQPQHF
D gene: TRBD1; J gene: TRBJ1-2; V gene: TRBV7-9; clone size: once; CDR3 DNA: TGTGCCAGCAGCTACACGACAGGGGGCGGTGGGGGCTACACCTTC; CDR3 protein: CASSYTTGGGGGYTF
D gene: NA; J gene: TRBJ1-2; V gene: TRBV30; clone size: NA; CDR3 DNA: TGTGCCTGGAGTCTGGGGGCGGGCTACACCTTC; CDR3 protein: CAWSLGAGYTF
D gene: TRBD1; J gene: TRBJ1-1; V gene: TRBV30; clone size: NA; CDR3 DNA: TGTGCCTGGAGTGGGACAGGCCCTGACACTGAAGCTTTCTTT; CDR3 protein: CAWSGTGPDTEAFF
D gene: NA; J gene: TRBJ1-2; V gene: TRBV9; clone size: NA; CDR3 DNA: TGTGCCAGCAGCCCCACAGGGAACTATGGCTACACCTTC; CDR3 protein: CASSPTGNYGYTF
D gene: TRBD2; J gene: TRBJ2-5; V gene: TRBV7-8; clone size: few; CDR3 DNA: TGTGCCAGCAGCCTTAGCGGGAGGGGAACCCAGTACTTC; CDR3 protein: CASSLSGRGTQYF
D gene: NA; J gene: TRBJ2-3; V gene: TRBV30; clone size: NA; CDR3 DNA: TGTGCCTGGACCATCCGCTCAGCGGATACGCAGTATTTT; CDR3 protein: CAWTIRSADTQYF
D gene: NA; J gene: TRBJ1-2; V gene: TRBV7-6; clone size: NA; CDR3 DNA: TGTGCCAGCAGCCACCGGGGGGACTATGGCTACACCTTC; CDR3 protein: CASSHRGDYGYTF
D gene: NA; J gene: TRBJ2-3; V gene: TRBV29-1; clone size: NA; CDR3 DNA: TGCAGCGTGATACCCCGGGGAGTCAGCACAGATACGCAGTATTTT; CDR3 protein: CSVIPRGVSTDTQYF
D gene: TRBD1; J gene: TRBJ1-2; V gene: TRBV5-8; clone size: NA; CDR3 DNA: TGTGCCAGCACCCGATGGTTACAGGGGGCATCTTATGGCTACACCTTC; CDR3 protein: CASTRWLQGASYGYTF
D gene: TRBD1; J gene: TRBJ1-1; V gene: TRBV3-1/TRBV3-2; clone size: NA; CDR3 DNA: TGTGCCAGCAGTCACGGGAGAGGGGGCGGTAAGGACAAAGCTTTCTTT; CDR3 protein: CASSHGRGGGKDKAFF
D gene: NA; J gene: TRBJ2-3; V gene: TRBV18; clone size: once; CDR3 DNA: TGTGCCAGCTCACCCGGACTAACTTTGGCAGATACGCAGTATTTT; CDR3 protein: CASSPGLTLADTQYF
D gene: NA; J gene: TRBJ1-1; V gene: TRBV5-1; clone size: NA; CDR3 DNA: TGCGCCAGCAGCTTGTACATGAACACTGAAGCTTTCTTT; CDR3 protein: CASSLYMNTEAFF